The 10 T cell receptor beta chains below all came from one sample that was sequenced in a study of identical twins. Via MiXCR, TCRdb re-called the 5' RACE reads, giving one row per CDR3 protein. The data hold approximately 350,000 distinct CDR3 sequences, with around 12% observed a single time. The sample was also linked to a second study, of yellow fever vaccine responses in identical twins.

Sequenced sample: CD8+ T cells sorted from blood. The source is a woman between 18 and 29 years old in good health.

This clonotype occurred a few times. The chain combines TRBV13 with TRBJ2-7, with a possible D match to TRBD2 (7 bases). The CDR3 runs to 14 residues. From germline, CDR1 is PRHDT and CDR2 FYEKMQ (reference sequence). V was clipped by 1 base and J by 5 bases, with 12 bases between them. CDR3 amino acids: CASSLEGGPNEQYV. CDR3 DNA: TGTGCCAGCAGCTTAGAGGGGGGGCCCAACGAGCAGTACGTC.

The CDR3 nucleotides are TGTGCCAGCAGCTCCTACCGGGACAGGAGCACTGAAGCTTTCTTT. This codes for CASSSYRDRSTEAFF. The J gene is TRBJ1-1, the V gene TRBV7-9; 8 nucleotides match TRBD1. Trimming at V came to 4 bases and at J to 4 bases, leaving 8 bases not matched to a gene. Germline CDR1 and CDR2: SEHNR and FQNEAQ (reference sequence). The CDR3 loop spans 15 amino acids.

In DNA form, the CDR3 reads TGTGCCAGTAGTATTGATGTTAACTATGGCTACACCTTC. Its translation is CASSIDVNYGYTF. The chain carries TRBV19 and TRBJ1-2, with no clear D. Germline lookup yields CDR1 LNHDA and CDR2 SQIVND (reference sequence). The CDR3 sequence is 13 residues long. Deletions cut 3 bases from V and 1 base from J, with 6 bases between.

DNA for the CDR3: TGCAGTGCTAGCCTAGGGGGTAGCGGGACCCTAGCCAAAAACATTCAGTACTTC. This sequence encodes CSASLGGSGTLAKNIQYF. The chain joins TRBV20-1 to TRBJ2-4; 8 bases map to TRBD2. After removal of 3 bases from V and 0 bases from J, the junction contained 13 bases not matched to a gene. Germline V gives CDR1 DFQATT, CDR2 SNEGSKA (reference sequence). The CDR3 runs 18 residues.

CDR3 sequence reads: CASSLVRASAHYEQYF. The DNA of the CDR3 is TGTGCCAGCAGCTTAGTCCGGGCTAGCGCTCACTACGAGCAGTACTTC. The gene calls are TRBV11-2 and TRBJ2-7; maybe TRBD2 (6 bases). Germline values: CDR1 SGHAT, CDR2 FQNNGV. V lost 1 base and J 3 bases, leaving 16 bases between the germline ends. There are 16 residues in the CDR3. Full variable domain (outside the CDR3, taken from reference TRBV11-2 and TRBJ2-7): EAGVAQSPRYKIIEKRQSVAFWCNPISGHATLYWYQQILGQGPKLLIQFQNNGVVDDSQLPKDRFSAERLKGVDSTLKIQPAKLEDSAVYLCASSLVRASAHYEQYFGPGTRLTVT.

V usage is TRBV9 and J usage is TRBJ2-1; D is uncertain. V was pared by 4 bases and J by 4 bases, with 12 bases between. This CDR3 comprises 14 residues. CDR1 SGDLS and CDR2 YYNGEE come from the germline V gene. The DNA for the CDR3 is TGTGCCAGCAGCCCCGTAGGGCGGTACAATGAGCAGTTCTTC. It yields the protein CASSPVGRYNEQFF.

Only a few counts were recorded for this clonotype. This chain uses TRBV15 with TRBJ1-2; D is uncertain. Germline assignment: CDR1 LNHNV and CDR2 YYDKDF (reference sequence). The CDR3 is 15 residues long. V was cut by 3 bases and J by 4 bases, with 15 bases left in between. The CDR3 sequence: CATSREPVSSYGYTF. The CDR3 nucleotides are TGTGCCACCAGCAGGGAGCCCGTGAGTTCCTATGGCTACACCTTC.

This clonotype has a handful of counts. The V and J genes are TRBV28 and TRBJ2-5; possibly TRBD2 for D (6 bases). Germline values: CDR1 MDHEN, CDR2 SYDVKM. CDR3 size: 16 residues. V was shortened by 1 base and J by 5 bases, with 17 bases between the two germline ends. CDR3 sequence reads: CASSLFIVGRGETQYF. DNA of the CDR3: TGTGCCAGCAGTTTATTTATCGTGGGGCGGGGTGAGACCCAGTACTTC.

This clonotype was observed a few times. The chain links TRBV29-1 to TRBJ1-1; D call uncertain. Trimming stripped 2 bases from V and 4 bases from J, with 2 bases between. The CDR3 extends over 10 amino acids. Germline V gene data show CDR1 as SQVTM and CDR2 as ANQGSEA. The CDR3 nucleotides are TGCAGCGTTGAATCCACTGAAGCTTTCTTT. Protein product: CSVESTEAFF. Together with reference TRBV29-1 and TRBJ1-1, the CDR3 gives the full variable domain: SAVISQKPSRDICQRGTSLTIQCQVDSQVTMMFWYRQQPGQSLTLIATANQGSEATYESGFVIDKFPISRPNLTFSTLTVSNMSPEDSSIYLCSVESTEAFFGQGTRLTVV.

V gene TRBV27 combines with J gene TRBJ1-5; D is uncertain. The CDR3 length is 14 residues. Looked up from germline, CDR1 is MNHEY and CDR2 is SMNVEV (reference sequence). Trimming stripped 1 base from V and 4 bases from J, with 8 bases between. Here the CDR3 reads CASSLFAGNQPQHF. The CDR3 region has the DNA TGTGCCAGCAGTTTATTCGCTGGGAATCAGCCCCAGCATTTT.